This T cell receptor beta chain was identified in a study of T cells in Graves' hyperthyroidism and ophthalmopathy. Study observations and caveats: Among thyroid clonotypes expanded above 0.001, most also appeared in blood. Ophthalmopathy onset followed model prediction by a median approximately seven months.

From RNA transcripts, TCR beta CDR3 regions were amplified. First-round RT-PCR targeting the TCR CDR3 was performed with the HTBI primer set. Each CDR3 protein gets one entry after TCRdb re-called the multiplex PCR reads with MiXCR. The sample carries fewer than 800,000 distinct CDR3 sequences, around 15% recorded once. Regarding this clonotype: Antigen specificity is unknown.

If no ophthalmopathy progression occurred within 18 months, Graves' hyperthyroidism was stable. Those with hyperthyroidism were 18 to 65 years old, newly diagnosed, and ill for under 2 months. Looked up from germline, CDR1 is MRHNA and CDR2 is SNTAGT. Trimming cost V 6 bases and J 7 bases, with 15 bases left between them. The CDR3 runs 14 residues. The rearrangement links TRBV6-4 to TRBJ1-4, with TRBD1 as a possible D gene (6 bases). Sequenced material: blood. The TCR was taken from a man aged 18 to 29 with Graves' hyperthyroidism. CDR3: CASSEQGRSEKLFF. Here the CDR3 DNA reads TGTGCCAGCAGCGAGCAGGGGAGGAGTGAAAAACTGTTTTTT.